The clone carrying this TCR beta chain was seen ten or more times. The antigen is undetermined. This sample stems from a study of regulatory T cells in long-lasting Graves disease. Points from the study as a whole: Among persistent patients, a larger number of public clonotypes were shared (around 3,000) than among newly diagnosed patients (about 970). Favored gene segments in persistent disease were TRBV28, TRBJ1-2 and TRBJ2-5.

As for time point: persistent/refractory GD, antithyroid drugs over 5 years with positive TRAb. Construction of the TCR library relied on RNA isolated from PBMCs. CDR3 size: 12 residues. V gave up 8 bases and J gave up 7 bases; unmatched junction bases: 7. Germline CDR1 SEHNR, CDR2 FQNEAQ (reference sequence). Assembly of TCR beta libraries relied on iRepertoire HTBI primers together with Arm-PCR of CDR3 regions. In TCRdb, the multiplex PCR reads were re-called with MiXCR into one record per CDR3 protein. The sample lists about 470,000 distinct CDR3 sequences, about 20% occurring once. Sequenced material: peripheral blood mononuclear cells (PBMCs), taken when the disease was refractory, from a patient treated with antithyroid drugs. This TCR came from a female donor with Graves disease. The J gene is TRBJ2-5, the V gene TRBV7-9; the match to TRBD1 covers 7 bases. The CDR3 is CASHSQGVTQYF. The CDR3 nucleotides are TGTGCCAGCCACTCCCAGGGGGTGACCCAGTACTTC. The whole variable domain, remainder taken from reference TRBV7-9 and TRBJ2-5, is DTGVSQNPRHKITKRGQNVTFRCDPISEHNRLYWYRQTLGQGPEFLTYFQNEAQLEKSRLLSDRFSAERPKGSFSTLEIQRTEQGDSAMYLCASHSQGVTQYFGPGTRLLVL.